This T cell receptor beta chain was captured in a study of T cell clonality in common variable immunodeficiency. This clone was seen at least ten times. Sequencing ends 3 residues short of the CDR3 end; the germline J gene provides the rest. Trimming at V came to 5 bases and at J to 2 bases, leaving 7 bases not matched to a gene. Germline-derived CDR1 and CDR2 are DFQATT and SNEGSKA (reference sequence). This CDR3 region has 14 residues. The protocol was immunoSEQ multiplex PCR, while the TCRdb copy is restricted to in-frame clones and leaves out a portion. Recorded here are around 55,000 clones, with no singletons, and the ten leading clones hold around 0.84%. Most patients and controls had Caucasian heritage.

The receptor's source is a person aged 18 to 75 in good health. The chain links TRBV20-1 to TRBJ2-7, with 9 bases aligning to TRBD2. Sample: peripheral blood mononuclear cells. The sequenced part of the CDR3 DNA is TGCAGTGCTGGCAGGACTAGCGCCCCCTACGAG. This translates into CSAGRTSAPYE. The whole CDR3 sequence reads CSAGRTSAPYEQYF.